A single sample gave rise to the 25 T cell receptor beta chains below, sequenced in a study of CD8 T cell repertoires and HIV-1 epitope variants. Profiled with immunoSEQ multiplex PCR; TCRdb holds only in-frame clones, not every one. The sample has a few thousand clones, under 70% seen once. These receptors' antigens are unknown. Sequenced input: cultured CD8+ T cells derived from PBMCs. These receptors originate from a male donor with HIV.

V usage is TRBV5-6 and J usage is TRBJ1-6; possible D gene TRBD1, 5 bases. The V end was cut by 0 bases, the J end by 7 bases, with 14 bases between. The CDR3 totals 16 residues. Germline values: CDR1 SGHDT, CDR2 YYEEEE. This CDR3 is CASSLVFGGGNSPLHF. CDR3 in DNA: TGTGCCAGCAGCTTGGTATTTGGGGGAGGAAATTCACCCCTCCACTTT.

There are a few counts of this clone. This chain links TRBV10-3 with TRBJ2-7, with TRBD1 as a possible D gene (5 bases). The CDR3 contains 14 residues. V was cut by 7 bases and J by 0 bases, with 13 bases left in between. From germline, CDR1 is ENHRY and CDR2 SYGVKD. The CDR3 here is CAIKDGASSYEQYF. The CDR3 DNA reads TGTGCCATCAAAGATGGGGCCAGCTCCTACGAGCAGTACTTC.

The CDR3 is CASSSNSLDTQYF. Written as DNA, the CDR3 is TGTGCCAGCAGCTCCAACTCCTTAGATACGCAGTATTTT. This chain links TRBV7-2 with TRBJ2-3; no firm D call. Deletions cut 4 bases from V and 5 bases from J, with 10 bases between. Looked up from germline, CDR1 is SGHTA and CDR2 is FQGNSA. The CDR3 is made up of 13 amino acids.

The chain has TRBV28 and TRBJ2-5; a possible D gene is TRBD1 (5 bases). The germline V and J ends were trimmed by 3 bases and 7 bases, with 12 bases remaining between them. The CDR3 has 13 amino acids. Germline V gene sequence: CDR1 MDHEN, CDR2 SYDVKM. The CDR3 region is CASSFSREGTQYF. In nucleotides, the CDR3 is TGTGCCAGCAGTTTCTCCAGGGAAGGGACCCAGTACTTC.

This clone showed up just a few times. The rearrangement links TRBV27 to TRBJ2-1, with 12 bases matching TRBD2. This CDR3 has 14 amino acids. Trimming cost V 3 bases and J 9 bases; bases outside gene matches: 3. Germline loops: CDR1 MNHEY, CDR2 SMNVEV (reference sequence). This CDR3 is CASSLLAGGSEQFF. The CDR3 coding sequence is TGTGCCAGCAGTTTGCTAGCGGGGGGGAGTGAGCAGTTCTTC.

V gene TRBV15 combines with J gene TRBJ1-5; unclear D gene. Germline CDR1 and CDR2: LNHNV and YYDKDF (reference sequence). CDR3 length equals 15 residues. V gave up 0 bases and J gave up 0 bases, with 6 bases separating them. The CDR3 region is CATSRERSSNQPQHF. CDR3 nucleotides: TGTGCCACCAGCAGAGAACGTAGTAGCAATCAGCCCCAGCATTTT.

The rearrangement links TRBV19 to TRBJ2-7; no reliable D call. The V end was cut by 3 bases, the J end by 3 bases, with 9 bases between. CDR3 length equals 13 residues. Per the germline V gene, CDR1 is LNHDA and CDR2 is SQIVND (reference sequence). CDR3 nucleotides: TGTGCCAGTAGTATTAACGGAGACTACGAGCAGTACTTC. Residues: CASSINGDYEQYF.

A few counts support this clone. The rearrangement joins TRBV27 to TRBJ2-1; 8 bases match TRBD1. This CDR3 is built from 15 residues. The germline gives CDR1 MNHEY, CDR2 SMNVEV (reference sequence). V gave up 6 bases and J gave up 3 bases; unmatched junction bases: 7. CDR3 residues: CASSLEGTGYNEQFF. The CDR3 DNA reads as TGTGCCAGCAGCTTAGAAGGGACAGGCTACAATGAGCAGTTCTTC.

This clone has more than one count but fewer than ten. This rearrangement joins TRBV9 to TRBJ1-4; 9 nucleotides align to TRBD1. Germline V gene sequence: CDR1 SGDLS, CDR2 YYNGEE. The ends lost 3 bases at V and 5 bases at J; junction bases unmatched: 5. There are 15 residues in the CDR3. The CDR3 protein is CASSATGTGNEKLFF. As DNA, the CDR3 is TGTGCCAGCAGCGCGACCGGGACAGGGAATGAAAAACTGTTTTTT.

The rearrangement joins TRBV5-3 to TRBJ1-4; perhaps TRBD1 as D (6 bases). TRBV5-3 is sorted into the ORF group, with uncertain function. The ends were cut back, 1 base at V and 4 bases at J, with 17 bases in the middle. CDR3 length equals 17 residues. CDR3: CARSLFPPDSLNEKLFF. In DNA, the CDR3 is TGTGCCAGAAGCTTGTTTCCCCCGGACAGCCTTAATGAAAAACTGTTTTTT.

The V call is TRBV4-2, the J call TRBJ2-7; TRBD1 matches 7 bases. The CDR3 is made up of 15 amino acids. The V gene end was trimmed by 5 bases and the J gene end by 0 bases; junction bases not matched to a gene: 7. Germline-derived CDR1 and CDR2 are LGHNA and YNFKEQ. CDR3 coding DNA: TGTGCCAGCAGCTTGGGGGACAGTGACTCCTACGAGCAGTACTTC. Protein sequence: CASSLGDSDSYEQYF.

J is TRBJ2-7 and V is TRBV28; 12 bases agree with TRBD2. V gave up 4 bases and J gave up 0 bases; unmatched junction bases: 4. This CDR3 is 16 amino acids long. CDR1 and CDR2 from the germline V gene are MDHEN and SYDVKM. The CDR3 DNA is TGTGCCAGCAGTTCCCTAGCGGGAGGGCTCTCCTACGAGCAGTACTTC. Encoded protein: CASSSLAGGLSYEQYF.

This clone turned up a few times. This chain connects TRBV7-9 to TRBJ2-7; D unclear. Trimming pared 5 bases from V and 7 bases from J, leaving 9 bases between. The CDR3 totals 11 residues. CDR1 SEHNR and CDR2 FQNEAQ come from the germline V gene (reference sequence). CDR3 loop: CASSALDEQYF. The CDR3 bases are TGTGCCAGCAGCGCCCTAGATGAGCAGTACTTC.

V is TRBV5-4 and J is TRBJ2-5; TRBD1 agrees at 8 bases. The end of the DNA aligns better with TRBJ2-7, so the J call may be wrong. The CDR3 runs to 15 residues. The germline V gene encodes CDR1 SGHNT and CDR2 YYREEE (reference sequence). As DNA, the CDR3 is TGTGCCAGCAGCTTGCCGGACAGGGATCCCTACGAGCAGTACTTC. It yields the protein CASSLPDRDPYEQYF.

The chain couples TRBV7-3 to TRBJ2-1; 10 bases map to TRBD2. Germline loops: CDR1 SGHTA, CDR2 FQGTGA. Trimming removed 2 bases from V and 9 bases from J; junction bases left unmatched: 7. The CDR3 is made up of 15 amino acids. CDR3 in amino acids: CASSLVAGGQGEQFF. The CDR3 DNA sequence: TGTGCCAGCAGCTTAGTAGCGGGGGGCCAGGGTGAGCAGTTCTTC.

The gene calls are TRBV15 and TRBJ1-4; TRBD1 is a possible D gene (6 bases). Deletions cut 4 bases from V and 7 bases from J, with 10 bases between. CDR3 length equals 13 residues. Germline CDR1 and CDR2: LNHNV and YYDKDF (reference sequence). CDR3: CATSNGGGEKLFF. In nucleotides, the CDR3 is TGTGCCACCAGCAACGGAGGGGGTGAAAAACTGTTTTTT.

The chain has TRBV10-1 and TRBJ1-2, with 8 bases matching TRBD1. Germline V CDR1 and CDR2: WNHNN, SYGVQD (reference sequence). The J segment lost 8 bases and the V segment lost 0 bases, leaving 5 bases of the junction unmatched. This CDR3 contains 14 residues. The CDR3 here is CASSESMDRDGYTF. CDR3 sequence (DNA): TGCGCCAGCAGTGAGTCGATGGACAGGGACGGCTACACCTTC.

The rearrangement links TRBV29-1 to TRBJ2-1; 8 bases match TRBD2. The CDR3 has 18 residues. CDR1 is SQVTM, CDR2 ANQGSEA, per germline. With V trimmed by 7 bases and J by 0 bases, 17 bases remained unmatched. The CDR3 DNA follows: TGCAGCGGCCAGGGGTTTCTGGGGCTAGCGGGCTCCTACAATGAGCAGTTCTTC. Amino acids: CSGQGFLGLAGSYNEQFF.

V usage is TRBV7-9 and J usage is TRBJ1-6; 8 bases agree with TRBD1. The V and J ends lost 5 bases and 14 bases, in that order; junction bases with no gene match: 11. The CDR3 consists of 14 residues. From germline, CDR1 is SEHNR and CDR2 FQNEAQ (reference sequence). CDR3 coding DNA: TGTGCCAGCAGCCCCGACAGGGGCGGAGAGGCCCTCCACTTT. Its translation is CASSPDRGGEALHF.

This sequence joins TRBV7-2 and TRBJ1-1, with D perhaps matching TRBD1 (6 bases). Trimming shortened V by 5 bases and J by 2 bases, and 12 bases separated the two germline ends. Germline-derived CDR1 and CDR2 are SGHTA and FQGNSA. This CDR3 is 14 amino acids long. In DNA form, the CDR3 reads TGTGCCAGCAGCCGAGGGGGGAGAAACACTGAAGCTTTCTTT. Translation: CASSRGGRNTEAFF.

This clone was detected only a few times. The chain uses TRBV13 and TRBJ1-2, with D perhaps TRBD1 (6 bases). CDR1 is PRHDT and CDR2 is FYEKMQ in the germline V gene (reference sequence). The CDR3 is 16 residues long. The ends were cut back, 0 bases at V and 2 bases at J, with 13 bases in the middle. The CDR3: CASSLGQGSLNYGYTF. The CDR3 DNA follows: TGTGCCAGCAGCTTAGGGCAGGGGAGCCTAAACTATGGCTACACCTTC. The whole variable domain, filled in from reference TRBV13 and TRBJ1-2, reads AAGVIQSPRHLIKEKRETATLKCYPIPRHDTVYWYQQGPGQDPQFLISFYEKMQSDKGSIPDRFSAQQFSDYHSELNMSSLELGDSALYFCASSLGQGSLNYGYTFGSGTRLTVV.

This sequence joins TRBV7-6 and TRBJ2-2, with 10 bases identical to TRBD1. Unmatched junction bases numbered 0, after V lost 1 base and J lost 4 bases. This CDR3 is 15 amino acids long. Germline assignment: CDR1 SGHVS and CDR2 FNYEAQ. The CDR3 DNA follows: TGTGCCAGCAGCTTAGGACAGGGGGCCACCGGGGAGCTGTTTTTT. It specifies CASSLGQGATGELFF.

The rearrangement joins TRBV7-9 to TRBJ1-2; the match to TRBD1 covers 10 bases. The ends lost 2 bases at V and 7 bases at J; junction bases unmatched: 4. The CDR3 extends over 14 amino acids. The germline gives CDR1 SEHNR, CDR2 FQNEAQ (reference sequence). CDR3 in DNA: TGTGCCAGCAGCTTATGGACAGGGGGATCTGGCTACACCTTC. Amino acids: CASSLWTGGSGYTF.

V gene TRBV29-1 combines with J gene TRBJ1-1; D possibly corresponds to TRBD1 (5 bases). This CDR3 comprises 13 residues. Trimming took off 6 bases at V and 1 base at J, with 12 bases between the two ends. Looked up from germline, CDR1 is SQVTM and CDR2 is ANQGSEA. The CDR3 DNA reads as TGCAGCGTGCCATCCACAGGGAACACTGAAGCTTTCTTT. Its protein product is CSVPSTGNTEAFF. The full variable domain, rest sourced from reference TRBV29-1 and TRBJ1-1, is SAVISQKPSRDICQRGTSLTIQCQVDSQVTMMFWYRQQPGQSLTLIATANQGSEATYESGFVIDKFPISRPNLTFSTLTVSNMSPEDSSIYLCSVPSTGNTEAFFGQGTRLTVV.

This rearrangement joins TRBV19 to TRBJ2-7; 7 bases are a match to TRBD1. The V and J ends lost 4 bases and 0 bases, in that order; junction bases with no gene match: 6. This CDR3 has 15 amino acids. Germline CDR1 and CDR2: LNHDA and SQIVND (reference sequence). In DNA, the CDR3 is TGTGCCAGTAGTACATTACAGGGGAGCTCCTACGAGCAGTACTTC. Translating it yields CASSTLQGSSYEQYF.